A selection of T cell receptor beta chains follows, all from one sample in a study of CD8 T cells in Susac syndrome. TCRdb analysed the immunoSEQ multiplex PCR reads with MiXCR anew, one entry per CDR3 protein. The sample has more than 150,000 distinct CDR3 sequences, nearly 97% seen once. The material sequenced was CD8+ T cells from PBMCs. The receptors shown here come from a human donor with multiple sclerosis. Both conserved end residues are part of each CDR3. The order of the fields is V gene, J gene, D gene, clone size, CDR3 DNA, CDR3 protein. The D gene is left open where the match is weak. The size of a clone is reported for some rows only, either as once, few or many, or as a class for expanded clones.

TRBV5-1	TRBJ2-5	-	-	TGTGCCAGCAGTCTGAAAGAGACCCAGTACTTC	CASSLKETQYF
TRBV30	TRBJ2-1	-	-	TGTGCCTGGAGTTCGGAGAATGAGCAGTTCTTC	CAWSSENEQFF
TRBV7-3	TRBJ2-6	-	-	TGTGCCAGCAGCTGGGGAACTGGGGCCAACGTCCTGACTTTC	CASSWGTGANVLTF
TRBV9	TRBJ1-2	-	-	TGTGCCAGCAGCGTCAACGGGGATTTCGGCTACACCTTC	CASSVNGDFGYTF
TRBV15	TRBJ2-1	-	-	TGTGCCACCCTTGGTACATCCTACAATGAGCAGTTCTTC	CATLGTSYNEQFF
TRBV20-1	TRBJ2-7	-	-	TGCAGTGCCGAGACGGGACCCTTCTACGAGCAGTACTTC	CSAETGPFYEQYF
TRBV6-5	TRBJ2-5	-	-	TGTGCCAGCAGTTACTCTGGGGGGGCAGAGACCCAGTACTTC	CASSYSGGAETQYF
TRBV30	TRBJ2-5	TRBD2	-	TGTGCCTGGAGTTACGGGGGGGCCGAAAAGACCCAGTACTTC	CAWSYGGAEKTQYF
TRBV6-6	TRBJ1-1	TRBD1	-	TGTGCCAGCAGCGGACAGGGGGAAAGGGCTTTCTTT	CASSGQGERAFF
TRBV20-1	TRBJ2-2	TRBD2	-	TGCAGTGCTAGAGGCTCTAGCGGGGCCTCGCCCGGGGAGCTGTTTTTT	CSARGSSGASPGELFF
TRBV15	TRBJ2-3	TRBD1	-	TGTGCCACCAGCCGGGACAGGGCGGATACGCAGTATTTT	CATSRDRADTQYF
TRBV9	TRBJ2-1	TRBD2	-	TGTGCCAGCAGCGTACGGGGCGGGGGGCCCAGGTTCAATGAGCAGTTCTTC	CASSVRGGGPRFNEQFF
TRBV4-1	TRBJ1-6	-	-	TGCGCCAGCAGCCAAGTGGGGAACTCCTTTCCCCTCCACTTT	CASSQVGNSFPLHF
TRBV4-1	TRBJ1-5	-	-	TGCGCCAGCAGCCAAGCGTCAGGGGGCAATCAGCCCCAGCATTTT	CASSQASGGNQPQHF
TRBV10-3	TRBJ2-5	TRBD2	once	TGTGCCATCAGTGGACTAGCGGGGGACCAAGAGACCCAGTACTTC	CAISGLAGDQETQYF
TRBV4-1	TRBJ1-5	-	-	TGCGCCAGCAGCCAAGGACAGGTCAATCAGCCCCAGCATTTT	CASSQGQVNQPQHF
TRBV7-9	TRBJ1-1	-	-	TGTGCCAGCAGCGTGCAAACCGGGACAAAGAACACTGAAGCTTTCTTT	CASSVQTGTKNTEAFF
TRBV5-1	TRBJ2-1	-	-	TGCGCCAGCAGAGATAGTGGTGAGCAGTTCTTC	CASRDSGEQFF
TRBV30	TRBJ1-1	TRBD1	-	TGTGCCTGGAGTATGGGACAGGGACGGACTGAAGCTTTCTTT	CAWSMGQGRTEAFF
TRBV25-1	TRBJ2-3	-	-	TGTGCCAGCAGTGAGTTAGAGGGGAGCGCAGATACGCAGTATTTT	CASSELEGSADTQYF
TRBV12-5	TRBJ1-2	-	-	TGTGCTAGTGGTTTGGTACAGGTGGGACGCACCTTC	CASGLVQVGRTF
TRBV19	TRBJ2-6	-	-	TGTGCCAGTAGTCCAGGCTCGATCAGGGATCCTGGGGCCAACGTCCTGACTTTC	CASSPGSIRDPGANVLTF
TRBV9	TRBJ2-3	-	-	TGTGCCAGCAGCGTAGAAACGGGGACAGATACGCAGTATTTT	CASSVETGTDTQYF
TRBV30	TRBJ1-2	TRBD1	-	TGTGCCTGGAGTGGGGACAGCGGATTTTTCTATGGCTACACCTTC	CAWSGDSGFFYGYTF
TRBV4-1	TRBJ1-2	-	-	TGCGCCAGCAGCCAAGATGCTAATGGCTACACCTTC	CASSQDANGYTF
TRBV7-9	TRBJ2-1	-	-	TGTGCCAGCAGCTCGGGGCAAGAGCAGTTCTTC	CASSSGQEQFF
TRBV7-9	TRBJ2-5	-	-	TGTGCCAGCATCCTATCTGGTGCGGAGACCCAGTACTTC	CASILSGAETQYF
TRBV14	TRBJ2-1	TRBD2	-	TGTGCCAGCAGCCAGGTAGCGGGGGGGCTCGATGAGCAGTTCTTC	CASSQVAGGLDEQFF
TRBV9	TRBJ2-1	-	-	TGTGCCAGCAGCCCAAACCCCCTCAGTCAAGGTGAGCAGTTCTTC	CASSPNPLSQGEQFF
TRBV29-1	TRBJ2-3	-	-	TGCAGCGTTGAATTGGGGGAATCAGATACGCAGTATTTT	CSVELGESDTQYF
TRBV9	TRBJ2-1	-	-	TGTGCCAGCAGCCCACGAACAGGGAGCAATGAGCAGTTCTTC	CASSPRTGSNEQFF
TRBV6-5	TRBJ2-1	-	-	TGTGCCAGCAGTTACTCGAACACGTACAATGAGCAGTTCTTC	CASSYSNTYNEQFF
TRBV5-6	TRBJ2-5	-	-	TGTGCCAGCAGCGTTACTAGCAGGGCAGAGACCCAGTACTTC	CASSVTSRAETQYF
TRBV6-6	TRBJ2-1	-	-	TGTGCCAGCAGTTACTCTTACAATGAGCAGTTCTTC	CASSYSYNEQFF
TRBV20-1	TRBJ1-1	-	-	TGCAGTGCTTGGGGACCAGGGACTGAAGCTTTCTTT	CSAWGPGTEAFF
TRBV3-1	TRBJ1-3	-	-	TGTGCCAGCAGCCGGCCCTCTGGAAACACCATATATTTT	CASSRPSGNTIYF
TRBV14	TRBJ1-6	-	once	TGTGCCAGCAGCCAAACGGGACTCCCGAAGGGGGTTAATTCACCCCTCCACTTT	CASSQTGLPKGVNSPLHF
TRBV15	TRBJ2-1	-	-	TGTGCCACCAGCGCCCGAGCCTCCTACAATGAGCAGTTCTTC	CATSARASYNEQFF
TRBV7-8	TRBJ2-4	TRBD1	-	TGTGCCAGCAGCCCGGGACAGCAGAAAAACATTCAGTACTTC	CASSPGQQKNIQYF